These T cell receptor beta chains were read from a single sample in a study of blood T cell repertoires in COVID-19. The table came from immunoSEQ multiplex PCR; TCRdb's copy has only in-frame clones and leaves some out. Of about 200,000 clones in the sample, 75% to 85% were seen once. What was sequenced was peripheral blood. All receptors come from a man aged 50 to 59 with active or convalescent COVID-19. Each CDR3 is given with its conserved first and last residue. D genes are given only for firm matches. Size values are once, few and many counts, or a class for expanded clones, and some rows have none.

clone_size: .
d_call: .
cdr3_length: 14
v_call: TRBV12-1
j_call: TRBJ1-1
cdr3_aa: CASSLDRVHTEAFF
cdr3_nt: TGTGCCAGCAGCTTAGACAGGGTCCACACTGAAGCTTTCTTT

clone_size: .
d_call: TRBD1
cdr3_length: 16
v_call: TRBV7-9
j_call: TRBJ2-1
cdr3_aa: CASSSWDRTTYNEQFF
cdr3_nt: TGTGCCAGCAGCTCCTGGGACAGGACAACTTACAATGAGCAGTTCTTC

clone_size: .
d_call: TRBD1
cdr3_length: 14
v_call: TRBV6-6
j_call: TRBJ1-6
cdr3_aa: CASSPGQGNSPLHF
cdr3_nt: TGTGCCAGCAGCCCAGGACAGGGGAACTCACCCCTCCACTTT

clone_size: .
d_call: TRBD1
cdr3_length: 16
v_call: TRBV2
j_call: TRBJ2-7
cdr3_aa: CASSGFGTGEFYEQYF
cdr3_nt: TGTGCCAGCAGTGGATTCGGGACAGGGGAATTCTACGAGCAGTACTTC

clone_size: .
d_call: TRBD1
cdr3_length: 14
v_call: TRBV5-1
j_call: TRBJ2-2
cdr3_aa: CASSIGTGGGELFF
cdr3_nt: TGCGCCAGCAGCATAGGGACAGGTGGAGGGGAGCTGTTTTTT

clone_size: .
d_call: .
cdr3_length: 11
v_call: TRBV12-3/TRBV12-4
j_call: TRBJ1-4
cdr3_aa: CASSDIEKLFF
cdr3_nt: TGTGCCAGCAGCGACATTGAAAAACTGTTTTTT

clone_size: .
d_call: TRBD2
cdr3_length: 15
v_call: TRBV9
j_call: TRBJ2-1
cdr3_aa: CASSVTSGTHNEQFF
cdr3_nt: TGTGCCAGCAGCGTTACTAGCGGGACCCACAATGAGCAGTTCTTC

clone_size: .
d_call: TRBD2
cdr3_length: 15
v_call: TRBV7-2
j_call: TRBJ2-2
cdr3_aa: CASSLETSGSSQLFF
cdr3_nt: TGTGCCAGCAGCTTAGAGACTAGCGGTTCCTCGCAGCTGTTTTTT

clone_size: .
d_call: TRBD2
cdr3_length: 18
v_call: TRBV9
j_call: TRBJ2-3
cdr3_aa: CASSEGGLAGGLPDTQYF
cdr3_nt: TGTGCCAGCAGCGAGGGGGGACTAGCGGGAGGTTTACCAGATACGCAGTATTTT

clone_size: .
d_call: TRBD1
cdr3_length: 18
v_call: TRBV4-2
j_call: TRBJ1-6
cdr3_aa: CASSEPGGTGAGNSPLHF
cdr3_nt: TGTGCCAGCAGCGAGCCTGGAGGGACAGGGGCGGGTAATTCACCCCTCCACTTT

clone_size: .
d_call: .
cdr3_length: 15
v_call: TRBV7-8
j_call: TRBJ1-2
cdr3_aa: CASSLVVRGSYGYTF
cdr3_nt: TGTGCCAGCAGCTTAGTGGTTAGGGGCAGCTATGGCTACACCTTC

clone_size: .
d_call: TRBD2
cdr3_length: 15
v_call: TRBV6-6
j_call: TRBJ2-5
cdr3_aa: CASSLGLAGGHTQYF
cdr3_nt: TGTGCCAGCAGTTTAGGACTAGCGGGGGGCCATACCCAGTACTTC

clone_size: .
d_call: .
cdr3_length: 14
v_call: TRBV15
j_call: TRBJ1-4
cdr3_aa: CATSRRATNEKLFF
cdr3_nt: TGTGCCACCAGCCGCCGGGCAACTAATGAAAAACTGTTTTTT

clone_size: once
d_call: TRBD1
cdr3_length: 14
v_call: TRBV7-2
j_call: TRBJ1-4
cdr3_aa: CASSSTGWAEKLFF
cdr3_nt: TGTGCCAGCAGCTCGACAGGGTGGGCTGAAAAACTGTTTTTT

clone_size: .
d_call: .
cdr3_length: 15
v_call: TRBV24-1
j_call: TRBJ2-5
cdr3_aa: CATSDGGAVGETQYF
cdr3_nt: TGTGCCACCAGTGATGGGGGGGCGGTAGGAGAGACCCAGTACTTC

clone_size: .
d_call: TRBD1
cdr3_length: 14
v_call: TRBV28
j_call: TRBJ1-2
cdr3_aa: CASRPGQGTYGYTF
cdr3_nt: TGTGCCAGCAGGCCCGGACAGGGGACCTATGGCTACACCTTC

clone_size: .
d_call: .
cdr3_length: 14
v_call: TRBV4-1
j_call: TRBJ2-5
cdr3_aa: CASSQDAGQETQYF
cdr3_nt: TGCGCCAGCAGCCAAGACGCGGGTCAAGAGACCCAGTACTTC

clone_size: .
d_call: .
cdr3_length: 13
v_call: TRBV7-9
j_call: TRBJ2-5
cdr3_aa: CASSFHTPGTQYF
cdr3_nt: TGTGCCAGCAGCTTCCACACCCCTGGGACCCAGTACTTC

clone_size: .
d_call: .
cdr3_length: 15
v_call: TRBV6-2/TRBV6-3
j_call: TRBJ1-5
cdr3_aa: CASSAPGGSNQPQHF
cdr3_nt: TGTGCCAGCAGTGCCCCGGGAGGCAGCAATCAGCCCCAGCATTTT

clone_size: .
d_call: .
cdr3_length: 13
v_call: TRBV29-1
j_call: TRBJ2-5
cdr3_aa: CSATQGSQGTQYF
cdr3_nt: TGCAGCGCGACCCAGGGTTCCCAGGGGACCCAGTACTTC

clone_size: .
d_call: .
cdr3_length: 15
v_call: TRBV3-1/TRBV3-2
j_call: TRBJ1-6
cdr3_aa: CASSRQSSYNSPLHF
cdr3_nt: TGTGCCAGCAGCCGACAGAGCTCCTATAATTCACCCCTCCACTTT

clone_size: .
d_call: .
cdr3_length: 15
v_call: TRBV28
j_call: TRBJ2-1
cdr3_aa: CASSFPSVSYNEQFF
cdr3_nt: TGTGCCAGCAGTTTCCCCTCGGTCTCCTACAATGAGCAGTTCTTC

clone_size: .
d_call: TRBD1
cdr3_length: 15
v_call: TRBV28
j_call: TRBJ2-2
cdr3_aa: CASSLDRGGTGELFF
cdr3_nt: TGTGCCAGCAGTTTGGACAGGGGAGGCACCGGGGAGCTGTTTTTT

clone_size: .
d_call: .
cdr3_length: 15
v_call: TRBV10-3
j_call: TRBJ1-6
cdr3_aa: CAISDGAATNSPLHF
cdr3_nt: TGTGCCATCAGTGATGGGGCAGCGACTAATTCACCCCTCCACTTT

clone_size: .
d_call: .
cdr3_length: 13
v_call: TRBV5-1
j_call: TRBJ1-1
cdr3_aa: CASSLAENTEAFF
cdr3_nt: TGCGCCAGCAGCTTAGCCGAGAACACTGAAGCTTTCTTT

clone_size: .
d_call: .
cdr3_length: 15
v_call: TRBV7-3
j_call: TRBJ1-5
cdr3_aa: CASSQIGRGNQPQHF
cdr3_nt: TGTGCCAGCAGCCAAATTGGGCGGGGCAATCAGCCCCAGCATTTT

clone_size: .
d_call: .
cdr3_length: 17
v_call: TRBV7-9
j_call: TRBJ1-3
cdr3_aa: CASSFKGTPNAGNTIYF
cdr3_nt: TGTGCCAGCAGCTTTAAGGGGACACCCAACGCTGGAAACACCATATATTTT

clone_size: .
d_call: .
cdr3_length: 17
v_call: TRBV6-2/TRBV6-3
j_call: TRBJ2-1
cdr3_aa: CASSHSRGTPPHNEQFF
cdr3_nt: TGTGCCAGCAGCCACTCGAGGGGGACCCCTCCCCACAATGAGCAGTTCTTC

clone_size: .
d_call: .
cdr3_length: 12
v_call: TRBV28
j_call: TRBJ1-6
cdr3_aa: CATDEYNSPLHF
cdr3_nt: TGTGCCACCGATGAGTATAATTCACCCCTCCACTTT

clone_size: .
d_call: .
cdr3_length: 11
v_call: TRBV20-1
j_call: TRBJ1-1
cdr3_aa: CSAVILPAAFF
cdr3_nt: TGCAGTGCTGTCATACTACCCGCAGCTTTCTTT

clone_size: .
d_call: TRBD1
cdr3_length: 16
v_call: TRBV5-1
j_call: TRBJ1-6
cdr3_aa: CASSFARTGRNSPLHF
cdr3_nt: TGCGCCAGCAGCTTTGCTAGGACAGGGAGGAATTCACCCCTCCACTTT

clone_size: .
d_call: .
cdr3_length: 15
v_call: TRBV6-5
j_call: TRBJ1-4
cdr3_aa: CASSSIRGPNEKLFF
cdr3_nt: TGTGCCAGCAGTTCCATCAGGGGACCTAATGAAAAACTGTTTTTT

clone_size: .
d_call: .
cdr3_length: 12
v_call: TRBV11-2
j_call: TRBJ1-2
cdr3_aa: CASSHPNYGYTF
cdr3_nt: TGTGCCAGCAGCCATCCTAACTATGGCTACACCTTC

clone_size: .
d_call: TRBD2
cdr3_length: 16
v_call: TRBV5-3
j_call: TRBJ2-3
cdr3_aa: CARSYSTSGAVDTQYF
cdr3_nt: TGTGCCAGAAGCTATTCGACTAGCGGGGCGGTGGATACGCAGTATTTT

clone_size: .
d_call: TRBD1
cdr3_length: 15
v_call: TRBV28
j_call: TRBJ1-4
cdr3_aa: CASSQPGQGHVYLFF
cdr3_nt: TGTGCCAGCAGCCAACCGGGACAGGGCCATGTTTACCTGTTTTTT

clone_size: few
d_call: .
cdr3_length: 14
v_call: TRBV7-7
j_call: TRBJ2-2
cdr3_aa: CASSRSLTTGELFF
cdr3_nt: TGTGCTAGCAGCCGTAGCCTCACCACCGGGGAGCTGTTTTTT

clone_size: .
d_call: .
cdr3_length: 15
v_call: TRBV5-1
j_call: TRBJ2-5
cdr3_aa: CASSLGLAYQETQYF
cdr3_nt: TGCGCCAGCAGCTTGGGGCTAGCATACCAAGAGACCCAGTACTTC

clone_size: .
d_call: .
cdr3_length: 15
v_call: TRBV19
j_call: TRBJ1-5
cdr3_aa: CASSIRAGLNQPQHF
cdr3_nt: TGTGCCAGTAGTATAAGGGCAGGGCTGAATCAGCCCCAGCATTTT

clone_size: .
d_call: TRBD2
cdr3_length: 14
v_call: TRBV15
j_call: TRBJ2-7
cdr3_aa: CATSRGTSGYEQYF
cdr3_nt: TGTGCCACCAGCAGGGGGACTAGCGGGTACGAGCAGTACTTC

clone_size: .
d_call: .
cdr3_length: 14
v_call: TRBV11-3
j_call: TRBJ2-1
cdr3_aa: CASSASELNSEQFF
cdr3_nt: TGTGCCAGCAGCGCATCCGAGTTGAATTCTGAGCAGTTCTTC

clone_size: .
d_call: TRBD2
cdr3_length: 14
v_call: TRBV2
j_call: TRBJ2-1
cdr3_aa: CASSRLASYNEQFF
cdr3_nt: TGTGCCAGCAGTAGACTAGCTTCCTACAATGAGCAGTTCTTC

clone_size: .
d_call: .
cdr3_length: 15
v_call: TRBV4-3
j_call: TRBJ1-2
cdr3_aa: CASSHSVQGNYGYTF
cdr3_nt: TGCGCCAGCAGCCACTCCGTGCAGGGCAACTATGGCTACACCTTC

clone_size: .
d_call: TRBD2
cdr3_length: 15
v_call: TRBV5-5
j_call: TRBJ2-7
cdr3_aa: CASSSSGSLSYEQYF
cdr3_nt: TGTGCCAGCAGCTCTAGCGGGAGTCTCTCCTACGAGCAGTACTTC

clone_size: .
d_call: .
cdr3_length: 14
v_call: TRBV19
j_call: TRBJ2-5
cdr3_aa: CASSIRGSSETQYF
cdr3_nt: TGTGCCAGTAGTATACGGGGTTCGTCGGAGACCCAGTACTTC

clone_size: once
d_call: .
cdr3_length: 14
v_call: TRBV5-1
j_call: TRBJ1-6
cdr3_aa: CASGAGPLNSPLHF
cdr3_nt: TGCGCCAGCGGGGCTGGACCCCTTAATTCACCCCTCCACTTT

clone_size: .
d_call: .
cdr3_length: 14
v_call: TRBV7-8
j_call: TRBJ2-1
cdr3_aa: CASSLGGEDNEQFF
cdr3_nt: TGTGCCAGCAGCTTAGGGGGAGAGGACAATGAGCAGTTCTTC

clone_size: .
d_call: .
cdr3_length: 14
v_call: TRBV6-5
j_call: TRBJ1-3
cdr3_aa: CASSPNRILNTIYF
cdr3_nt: TGTGCCAGCAGCCCCAACAGGATCTTAAACACCATATATTTT

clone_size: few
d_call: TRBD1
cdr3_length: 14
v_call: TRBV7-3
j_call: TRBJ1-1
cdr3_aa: CASRETGVSTEAFF
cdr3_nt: TGTGCCAGCAGGGAGACAGGGGTTAGCACTGAAGCTTTCTTT

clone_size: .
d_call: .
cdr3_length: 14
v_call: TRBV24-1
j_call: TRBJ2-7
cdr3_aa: CATSDVKSSYEQYF
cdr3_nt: TGTGCCACCAGTGATGTTAAGAGCTCCTACGAGCAGTACTTC

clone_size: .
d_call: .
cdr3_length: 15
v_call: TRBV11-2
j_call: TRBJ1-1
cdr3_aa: CASSSSRTGNTEAFF
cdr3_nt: TGTGCCAGCAGCTCATCTAGGACGGGAAACACTGAAGCTTTCTTT

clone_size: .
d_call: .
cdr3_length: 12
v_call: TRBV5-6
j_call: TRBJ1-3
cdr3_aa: CASSFGGNTIYF
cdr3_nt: TGTGCCAGCAGCTTCGGGGGAAACACCATATATTTT

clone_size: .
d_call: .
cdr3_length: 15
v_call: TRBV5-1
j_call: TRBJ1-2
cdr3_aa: CASSLGQSLGYGYTF
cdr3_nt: TGCGCCAGCAGCCTAGGACAATCTTTGGGCTATGGCTACACCTTC

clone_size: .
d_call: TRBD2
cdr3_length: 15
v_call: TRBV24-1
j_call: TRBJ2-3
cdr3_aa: CATSDPGTRDHTQYF
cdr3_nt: TGTGCCACCAGTGATCCCGGGACTAGAGACCATACGCAGTATTTT

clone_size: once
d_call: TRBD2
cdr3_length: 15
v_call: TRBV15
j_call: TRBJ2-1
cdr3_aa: CATARGTSRYNEQFF
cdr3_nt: TGTGCCACTGCCCGGGGGACTAGCCGTTATAATGAGCAGTTCTTC

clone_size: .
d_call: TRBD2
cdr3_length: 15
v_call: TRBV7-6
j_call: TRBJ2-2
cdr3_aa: CASSLRGGAHGELFF
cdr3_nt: TGTGCCAGCAGCTTACGGGGGGGCGCCCACGGGGAGCTGTTTTTT

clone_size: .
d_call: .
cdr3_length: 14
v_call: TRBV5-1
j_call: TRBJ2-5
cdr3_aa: CASSPREGQETQYF
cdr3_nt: TGCGCCAGCAGCCCCCGAGAGGGCCAAGAGACCCAGTACTTC

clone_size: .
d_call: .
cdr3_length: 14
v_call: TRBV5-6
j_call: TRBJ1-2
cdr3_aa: CASSLLQANYGYTF
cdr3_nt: TGTGCCAGCAGCTTGTTACAGGCTAACTATGGCTACACCTTC

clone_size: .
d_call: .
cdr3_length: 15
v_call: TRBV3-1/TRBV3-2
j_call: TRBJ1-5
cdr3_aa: CASSQGYGGGQPQHF
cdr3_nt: TGTGCCAGCAGCCAAGGGTACGGGGGAGGTCAGCCCCAGCATTTT

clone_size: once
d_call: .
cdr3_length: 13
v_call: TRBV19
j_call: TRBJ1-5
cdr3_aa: CASRGGSNQPQHF
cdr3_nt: TGTGCCAGCAGGGGTGGGAGCAATCAGCCCCAGCATTTT